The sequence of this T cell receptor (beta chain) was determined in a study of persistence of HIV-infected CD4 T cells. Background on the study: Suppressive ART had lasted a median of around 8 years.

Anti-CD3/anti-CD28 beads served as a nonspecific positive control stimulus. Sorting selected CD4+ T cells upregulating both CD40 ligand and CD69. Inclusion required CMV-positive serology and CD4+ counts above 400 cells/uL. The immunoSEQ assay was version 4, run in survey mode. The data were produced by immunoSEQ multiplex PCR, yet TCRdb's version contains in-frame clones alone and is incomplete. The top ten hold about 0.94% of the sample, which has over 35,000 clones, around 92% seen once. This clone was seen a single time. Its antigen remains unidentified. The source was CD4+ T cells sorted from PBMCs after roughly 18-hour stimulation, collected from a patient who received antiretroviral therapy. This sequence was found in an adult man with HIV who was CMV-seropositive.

DNA for the CDR3: TGTGCCAGCAGTGAGGGGCAGGGGAGGGTCAATGAGCAGTTCTTC. Protein sequence: CASSEGQGRVNEQFF. The chain combines TRBV2 with TRBJ2-1; a weak D match, TRBD2 (7 bases). The germline gives CDR1 SNHLY, CDR2 FYNNEI. The V gene lost 3 bases and the J gene lost 6 bases, with 15 bases spanning the gap. This CDR3 contains 15 residues.